Given below is one TCR beta chain in context. Its matching antigen is unknown. Some clones are missing from TCRdb's copy, which holds only in-frame ones; the method was immunoSEQ multiplex PCR. The sample records about 260,000 clones, 90% being singletons. Among the 120 subjects of the validation cohort, separate from the approximately 660-subject first cohort, were the donors. The data were obtained in a study of cytomegalovirus exposure and HLA in healthy donors. Study-wide results and caveats: Under in vitro conditions, a few CMV-associated chains were confirmed as specific for CMV antigens. Cytomegalovirus-associated status was assigned to approximately 160 TCR beta chains. Rare sequences made up most TCRs, while some public TCRs were found in many donors.

The junction had 7 bases not matched to a gene; V was cut back by 3 bases and J by 3 bases. There are 15 residues in the CDR3. Germline V gene data show CDR1 as SGHAT and CDR2 as FQNNGV. This clonotype was obtained from a woman aged 30 to 39 in good health and CMV-seronegative. Sequencing input: PBMCs. The V call is TRBV11-2, the J call TRBJ2-5; TRBD2 matches 7 bases. The CDR3 loop is CASSFRAGPEETQYF. The CDR3 region has the DNA TGTGCCAGCAGCTTTCGAGCGGGACCCGAAGAGACCCAGTACTTC.